One and the same sample provided the 6 T cell receptor beta chains below, sequenced in a study of blood T cells in healthy people across ages (dated by TCRdb to the mid-2010s). The library was prepared using 5' RACE. Sequencing instrument: Illumina HiSeq 2500. A second PCR of about 6 to 11 cycles was run with a J-beta primer mix and a sample-barcoded 5' primer. The public reads were run again by TCRdb, first through fastp at Q25 and then through MiXCR, and only productive beta chains were kept. All rows with the same CDR3 protein become a single entry with the most common DNA and genes. The sample records 1 million to 1.2 million distinct CDR3 sequences, around two fifths of which are singletons. The ten biggest clones cover under 15% of the sample. Sequences were obtained from blood. These receptors originate from a man aged 18 to 29 in good health.

Worth noting for this clonotype: A clone one base away is much larger, so this may be a read error. The chain combines TRBV6-5 with TRBJ2-1, with D perhaps being TRBD1 or TRBD2 (5 bases each). CDR1 MNHEY and CDR2 SVGAGI come from the germline V gene. The CDR3 loop spans 12 amino acids. CDR3 loop: CSSSLRGREQFF. The DNA of the CDR3 is TGTTCCAGCAGCCTGAGGGGTCGGGAGCAGTTCTTC.

This clonotype was seen a single time. One end of the junction is discordant with germline, which a read error may explain. The chain couples TRBV4-3 to TRBJ2-7; 10 bases line up with TRBD1. Germline V gene sequence: CDR1 LGHNA, CDR2 YSLEER. This CDR3 region has 16 residues. CDR3 in amino acids: CTSSQDGGTGVYEQYF. CDR3 bases: TGCACCAGCAGCCAAGATGGCGGGACAGGGGTATACGAGCAGTACTTC.

Many counts were recorded for this clonotype. The chain joins TRBV12-3 or TRBV12-4 to TRBJ2-4, with D unresolved. The V end lost 5 bases, the J end lost 0 bases, and 8 bases lay between the germline ends. The CDR3 runs 14 residues. CDR3 nucleotides: TGTGCCAGCAGTCCAACACTAGCCAAAAACATTCAGTACTTC. The encoded protein is CASSPTLAKNIQYF.

This clonotype was counted a few times. This rearrangement joins TRBV24-1 to TRBJ2-6, with a possible D match to TRBD2 (5 bases). Germline CDR1 and CDR2: KGHDR and SFDVKD. The V and J ends lost 5 bases and 3 bases respectively, with 19 bases between them. This CDR3 comprises 18 residues. The CDR3 loop reads CATSGSDGVSDGANVLTF. The DNA for the CDR3 is TGTGCCACCAGTGGCTCGGACGGGGTCTCGGATGGGGCCAACGTCCTGACTTTC.

This clonotype has just a few counts. The chain has TRBV6-5 and TRBJ2-5; 7 nucleotides match TRBD1. The junction had 15 bases not matched to a gene; V was cut back by 0 bases and J by 11 bases. Germline CDR1 is MNHEY and CDR2 is SVGAGI. CDR3 size: 16 residues. The CDR3 DNA reads TGTGCCAGCAGTTACTCGCAGGGACAGTTTAACAATGAGCAGTACTTC. The encoded protein is CASSYSQGQFNNEQYF.

This clonotype was seen more than once but under ten times. The V and J genes are TRBV7-8 and TRBJ2-1; D might be TRBD2 (6 bases). Between the trimmed V and J ends, which lost 8 bases and 9 bases, there was a span of 17 bases. The CDR3 is made up of 13 amino acids. Germline CDR1 SGHVS, CDR2 FQNEAQ. CDR3 region: CASSRLVGSEQFF. CDR3 coding DNA: TGTGCCAGCTCCCGACTAGTTGGTTCTGAGCAGTTCTTC.